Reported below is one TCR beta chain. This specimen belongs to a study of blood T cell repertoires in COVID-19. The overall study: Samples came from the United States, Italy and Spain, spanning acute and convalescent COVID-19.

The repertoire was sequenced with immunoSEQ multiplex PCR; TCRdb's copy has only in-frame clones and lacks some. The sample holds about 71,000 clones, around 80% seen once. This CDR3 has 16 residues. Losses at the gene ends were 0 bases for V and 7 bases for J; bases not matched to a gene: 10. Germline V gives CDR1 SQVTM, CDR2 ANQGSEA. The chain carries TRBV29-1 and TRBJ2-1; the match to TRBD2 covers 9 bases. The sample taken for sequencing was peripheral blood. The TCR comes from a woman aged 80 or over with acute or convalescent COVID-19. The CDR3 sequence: CSVEDPAGGPFNEQFF. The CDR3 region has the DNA TGCAGCGTTGAAGATCCGGCGGGAGGGCCATTTAATGAGCAGTTCTTC.